This T cell receptor (beta chain) was sequenced in a study of blood T cell repertoires in COVID-19. Sequencing used immunoSEQ multiplex PCR; TCRdb keeps in-frame clones, though not all of them. The profile shows 80,000 to 90,000 clones, about 86% of them singletons. This CDR3 region has 17 residues. V lost 0 bases, J lost 8 bases, and 9 bases stayed unmatched. Germline values: CDR1 SGHAT, CDR2 FQNNGV. Material for sequencing was peripheral blood. The clonotype comes from a man older than 75 with active or convalescent COVID-19. The chain combines TRBV11-2 with TRBJ2-1, with 11 bases that match TRBD2. Written as DNA, the CDR3 is TGTGCCAGCAGCTTAGATCTCGGTAGCGGGAGGGCGCATGAGCAGTTCTTC. As protein: CASSLDLGSGRAHEQFF. The whole variable domain, remainder taken from reference TRBV11-2 and TRBJ2-1, is EAGVAQSPRYKIIEKRQSVAFWCNPISGHATLYWYQQILGQGPKLLIQFQNNGVVDDSQLPKDRFSAERLKGVDSTLKIQPAKLEDSAVYLCASSLDLGSGRAHEQFFGPGTRLTVL.